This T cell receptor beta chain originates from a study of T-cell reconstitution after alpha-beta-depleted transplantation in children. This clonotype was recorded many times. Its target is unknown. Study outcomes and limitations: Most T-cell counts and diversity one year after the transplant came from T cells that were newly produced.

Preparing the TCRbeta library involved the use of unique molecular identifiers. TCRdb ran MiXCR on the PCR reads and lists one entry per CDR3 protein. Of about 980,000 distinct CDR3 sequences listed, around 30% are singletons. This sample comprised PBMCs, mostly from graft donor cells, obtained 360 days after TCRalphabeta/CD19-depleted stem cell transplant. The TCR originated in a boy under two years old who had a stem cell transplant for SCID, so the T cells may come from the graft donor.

The chain's CDR3 is CASSFGTEAFF. CDR3 bases: TGTGCCAGCAGTTTTGGGACTGAAGCTTTCTTT. The chain has TRBV12-3 or TRBV12-4 and TRBJ1-1; D remains ambiguous. This CDR3 region has 11 residues. V was pared by 3 bases and J by 5 bases, with 4 bases between.